This is a list of T cell receptor beta chains from one sample in a study of blood T cells in healthy people across ages. One entry per CDR3 protein results from TCRdb running MiXCR on the 5' RACE reads. The table has 1 million to 1.2 million distinct CDR3 sequences, 35% to 40% seen once. The sequencing input was blood. The receptors originated from a man in his late teens or twenties in good health. Both conserved end residues are part of each CDR3. The D gene is left open where the match is weak. Clone sizes are given selectively: once, few, many, or a class where the clone is expanded.

size,V,D,J,length,DNA,CDR3
-,TRBV7-9,-,TRBJ1-5,17,TGTGCCAGCAGCTTAGGGTTTGCAAATGGGGGCAATCAGCCCCAGCATTTT,CASSLGFANGGNQPQHF
-,TRBV29-1,-,TRBJ2-6,13,TGCAGCGTACTCGGCTCTGGGGCCAACGTCCTGACTTTC,CSVLGSGANVLTF
-,TRBV5-6,-,TRBJ1-1,12,TGTGCCAGCAGCGCCCGGGGCCTGGGAGCTTTCTTT,CASSARGLGAFF
-,TRBV4-3,-,TRBJ1-4,15,TGCGCCAGCAGCCAAGAGCCGGGACGACGGGGAAAACTGTTTTTT,CASSQEPGRRGKLFF
-,TRBV12-3/TRBV12-4,TRBD1,TRBJ1-2,13,TGTGCCAGCAGTAAGCGGGACAGGGCGGGAAACACCTTC,CASSKRDRAGNTF
few,TRBV6-6,TRBD2,TRBJ2-1,14,TGTGCCAGCTCCCATGCTAGCGGGGGAAATGAGCAGTTCTTC,CASSHASGGNEQFF
-,TRBV14,-,TRBJ2-7,13,TGTGCCAGCAGCCAAGATTTCAGGAACGAGCAGTACTTC,CASSQDFRNEQYF
-,TRBV6-6,-,TRBJ2-5,14,TGTGCCAGCCAACAAAATCCGACGCGAGAGACCCAGTACTTC,CASQQNPTRETQYF
-,TRBV7-2,-,TRBJ2-3,14,TGTGCCAGCAGCCCTAACGGGGGACCGGATGCGCAGTATTTT,CASSPNGGPDAQYF
-,TRBV11-3,-,TRBJ2-3,16,TGTGCCAGCAGCCCCGGACTCCTTCTTGACACAGATACGCAGTATTTT,CASSPGLLLDTDTQYF
few,TRBV6-6,-,TRBJ1-1,15,TGTGCCAGCAGTTACCTAATTCCAGCCCTTAGAGAAGCTTTCTTT,CASSYLIPALREAFF
many,TRBV13,-,TRBJ2-3,14,TGTGCCAGCAGCCCTTCTCAGATTGACGATACGCAGTATTTT,CASSPSQIDDTQYF
few,TRBV4-1,-,TRBJ1-4,16,TGCGCCAGCAGCCAGATCCAAACAGGGCTATACGAAAAACTGTTTTTT,CASSQIQTGLYEKLFF
few,TRBV12-3/TRBV12-4,-,TRBJ2-7,14,TGTGCCAGCAGTATGCCGGACATTCTCTACGAGCAGTACTTC,CASSMPDILYEQYF
few,TRBV7-2,-,TRBJ2-3,11,TGTGCCAGCATATTTACAGATACGCAGTATTTT,CASIFTDTQYF
few,TRBV27,TRBD2,TRBJ2-7,14,TGTGCCAGCAGCACTTGGACTAGTCCCTACGAGCAGTACTTC,CASSTWTSPYEQYF
few,TRBV12-3/TRBV12-4,TRBD1,TRBJ1-6,15,TGTGCCAGCAGTTTTGTGCGACAGGGTAATTCACCCCTCCACTTT,CASSFVRQGNSPLHF
-,TRBV4-2,TRBD2,TRBJ2-5,14,TGTGCCAGCAGCCAAGGGACTAGTCCCCATGAGCAGTACTTC,CASSQGTSPHEQYF
few,TRBV14,TRBD1,TRBJ1-4,14,TGTGCCAGCAGCCACGTCCCGGGACAGAGTGGACTGTTTTTT,CASSHVPGQSGLFF
many,TRBV12-3/TRBV12-4,-,TRBJ2-1,13,TGTGCCAGCAGTTGGGGCCGCTTACATGAGCAGTTCTTC,CASSWGRLHEQFF
-,TRBV30,-,TRBJ1-1,13,TGTGCCTGGGGGGGACCCCTGAGCACTGAAGCTTTCTTT,CAWGGPLSTEAFF
-,TRBV4-1,-,TRBJ2-1,14,TGCGCCAGCAGCCAAGAGGAATACGGTGGCGAGCAGTTCTTC,CASSQEEYGGEQFF
few,TRBV7-9,TRBD2,TRBJ2-5,14,TGTGCCAGCAGCCCTACTGGACTAGCAACCGCCCAGTACTTC,CASSPTGLATAQYF
-,TRBV20-1,TRBD1,TRBJ1-3,18,TGCAGTGCTAGAGGAAGACCGGGACAGACTTCCTCTGGAAACACCATATATTTT,CSARGRPGQTSSGNTIYF
-,TRBV13,TRBD2,TRBJ2-3,13,TGTGCCAGCAGCAATACGGGGGGGGATACGCAGTATTTT,CASSNTGGDTQYF
few,TRBV20-1,-,TRBJ2-4,17,TGCAGTGCGTCGATTCCGGGAATAAAAACGGGCGGAAACATTCAGTACTTC,CSASIPGIKTGGNIQYF
-,TRBV6-5,-,TRBJ1-1,12,TGTGCCAGCAGTTACGAGGGGGGAGAAGCTTTCTTT,CASSYEGGEAFF
many,TRBV29-1,-,TRBJ2-3,15,TGCAGCGTGCGAAGGGACCCGCAGAGTGCAGATACGCAGTATTTT,CSVRRDPQSADTQYF
once,TRBV6-2/TRBV6-3,TRBD2,TRBJ2-5,16,TGTGCCAGCAGTCCTCGTAGCGGGGGCTATAAAGAGACCCAGTACTTC,CASSPRSGGYKETQYF
few,TRBV9,-,TRBJ2-5,18,TGTGCCAGCAGCGGTGGTAAGGGGGGGCTAACCATCCAAGAGACCCAGTACTTC,CASSGGKGGLTIQETQYF
-,TRBV4-2,-,TRBJ2-1,14,TGTGCCGGCAGCCAAGAATTCGGCGGCAATGAGCAGTTCTTC,CAGSQEFGGNEQFF
few,TRBV27,TRBD2,TRBJ2-7,15,TGTGCCAGCAGTGTAGGACTAGCGGGATCCTACGAGCAGTACTTC,CASSVGLAGSYEQYF
few,TRBV29-1,TRBD1,TRBJ1-2,13,TGCAGCGCACAGGGGACTGCTAACTATGGCTACACCTTC,CSAQGTANYGYTF
once,TRBV20-1,-,TRBJ1-2,14,TGCAGTGCTAAAAACAGGGAAGAGAGCTATGGCTACACCTTC,CSAKNREESYGYTF
few,TRBV7-9,-,TRBJ1-2,15,TGTGCCAGCAGCTTAGGCGCAGGGGCTGACTATGGCTACACCTTC,CASSLGAGADYGYTF
few,TRBV7-9,-,TRBJ1-2,15,TGTGCCAGCAGCGGTAGAGAGTTGGTTTTGGGCGGCTACACCTTC,CASSGRELVLGGYTF
few,TRBV7-6,-,TRBJ1-5,16,TGTGCCAGCAGCTTAGAATCCCGCGGGGCTAATCAGCCCCAGCATTTT,CASSLESRGANQPQHF
few,TRBV11-2,-,TRBJ2-4,15,TGTGCCAGCAGCGGATACCGGGTCCGAGGAAACATTCAGTACTTC,CASSGYRVRGNIQYF
-,TRBV6-2/TRBV6-3,-,TRBJ2-5,15,TGTGCCAGCAGTCCCTTTTGGGACCCAAGAGAGACCCAGTACTTC,CASSPFWDPRETQYF
-,TRBV2,-,TRBJ2-1,15,TGTGCCAGCAGTCGACTCCCAGGGTTGGACAATGAGCAGTTCTTC,CASSRLPGLDNEQFF
few,TRBV20-1,TRBD1,TRBJ1-4,13,TGCAGTGCTAGGCCCACAGGGGTGGAAAAACTGTTTTTT,CSARPTGVEKLFF
-,TRBV7-2,-,TRBJ2-1,16,TGTGCCAGCAGCTTAGTAGGGGCGAAGTCCTACAATGAGCAGTTCTTC,CASSLVGAKSYNEQFF
few,TRBV27,-,TRBJ2-3,13,TGTGCCAGCAGTTTCTCGGGGTTGGATACGCAGTATTTT,CASSFSGLDTQYF
-,TRBV6-1,-,TRBJ1-6,18,TGTGCCAGCAGCCCCGTAGGGAGCGCCTTTGCCGACGGTTCACCCCTCCACTTT,CASSPVGSAFADGSPLHF
-,TRBV7-2,-,TRBJ2-1,12,TGTGCCAGCAGCTTGATTGGGACTGAGCAGTTCTTC,CASSLIGTEQFF
-,TRBV20-1,TRBD2,TRBJ2-1,14,TGCAGTGCCCAGGGACTAGCGAGTAACAATGAGCAGTTCTTC,CSAQGLASNNEQFF
few,TRBV11-2,-,TRBJ1-4,15,TGTGCCAGCAGCTTAGAGGCACGGGATAATGAAAAACTGTTTTTT,CASSLEARDNEKLFF
many,TRBV29-1,-,TRBJ1-1,13,TGCAGCGTTCGGGGGCAGAGCGACACTGAAGCTTTCTTT,CSVRGQSDTEAFF
few,TRBV7-9,-,TRBJ1-2,12,TGTGCCAGCAGCTTCAGTGCCTATGGCTACACCTTC,CASSFSAYGYTF
-,TRBV7-2,TRBD2,TRBJ2-3,15,TGTGCCAGCAGCTCTACTAGCGGGGCTCATGGTACGCAGTATTTT,CASSSTSGAHGTQYF
-,TRBV4-2,-,TRBJ2-7,16,TGTGCCAGCAGCCAAGATATAGGGCCGGACTCCTACGAGCAGTACTTC,CASSQDIGPDSYEQYF
-,TRBV12-3/TRBV12-4,-,TRBJ2-6,18,TGTGCCAACTATTTTCCGGGACAAGAGAGCTCTGGGGCCAACGTCCTGACTTTC,CANYFPGQESSGANVLTF
-,TRBV20-1,TRBD1,TRBJ2-2,16,TGCAGTGCAAAGGAGGGACAGGGGGCGTCAACCGGGGAGCTGTTTTTT,CSAKEGQGASTGELFF
many,TRBV7-2,-,TRBJ1-2,13,TGTGCCAGCAGCTTAGTAGAGAACTATGGCTACACCTTC,CASSLVENYGYTF